One and the same sample provided the 10 T cell receptor beta chains below, sequenced in a study of radiation and T cells in renal cell carcinoma. The assay was immunoSEQ multiplex PCR, and TCRdb's table has in-frame clones only and misses some. The table records 110,000 to 150,000 clones, 88% of them present only once. Time point of the sample: baseline pretreatment blood. Treatment of the sample: 15 Gy SBRT to primary tumor, nephrectomy 4 weeks later. Material: blood, obtained from a patient whose treatment included radiotherapy and nephrectomy. The source of these receptors is a woman aged 45-65 years with renal cell carcinoma.

V usage is TRBV29-1 and J usage is TRBJ1-1; 9 nucleotides align to TRBD1. Germline V gene sequence: CDR1 SQVTM, CDR2 ANQGSEA. The CDR3 contains 13 residues. Trimming cost V 6 bases and J 6 bases; bases outside gene matches: 8. CDR3 bases: TGCAGCGTGGCAAACAGGGGGCCGGCTGAAGCTTTCTTT. Amino acids: CSVANRGPAEAFF.

This chain links TRBV2 with TRBJ1-5; no clear D. CDR3 size: 15 residues. Germline V CDR1 and CDR2: SNHLY, FYNNEI. Trimming removed 4 bases from V and 7 bases from J, with 17 bases in between. DNA of the CDR3: TGTGCCAGCAGTGGAGTCGCCGGTTTTAACCAGCCCCAGCATTTT. Translating gives CASSGVAGFNQPQHF.

Written as DNA, the CDR3 is TGTGCCACCACCCCCGGACAGGGGGAGGTCACCATATATTTT. It is translated as CATTPGQGEVTIYF. V gene TRBV10-3 combines with J gene TRBJ1-3; 10 nucleotides agree with TRBD1. The CDR3 has 14 residues. V lost 10 bases, J lost 9 bases, and 12 bases stayed unmatched. The germline V gene encodes CDR1 ENHRY and CDR2 SYGVKD.

The rearrangement joins TRBV9 to TRBJ2-3; D may match TRBD1 or TRBD2 (6 bases each). Germline V CDR1 and CDR2: SGDLS, YYNGEE. Trimming pared 1 base from V and 3 bases from J, leaving 18 bases between. The CDR3 covers 17 residues. The CDR3 spells CASSVRGKGGVTDTQYF. CDR3 sequence (DNA): TGTGCCAGCAGCGTAAGGGGGAAGGGGGGCGTGACAGATACGCAGTATTTT.

V usage is TRBV6-5 and J usage is TRBJ1-5, with D maybe TRBD1 (6 bases). The V gene's germline CDR1 is MNHEY and CDR2 SVGAGI. The CDR3 loop spans 15 amino acids. V was clipped by 0 bases and J by 4 bases, with 10 bases between them. The CDR3 nucleotides read TGTGCCAGCAGTTACTCGTCAGGGGTGAATCAGCCCCAGCATTTT. Its protein is CASSYSSGVNQPQHF.

Comments on this clone: One junction end disagrees with the germline gene, perhaps due to a read error. V usage is TRBV19 and J usage is TRBJ2-7; tentatively, D is TRBD2 (6 bases). CDR1 and CDR2 (germline): LNHDA, SQIVND (reference sequence). This CDR3 has 14 residues. The CDR3 region has the DNA TGTGCCTGTAGCGGTTCTCCAAGCTCCTACGAGCAGTACTTC. It specifies CACSGSPSSYEQYF. The whole variable domain, filled in from reference TRBV19 and TRBJ2-7, reads DGGITQSPKYLFRKEGQNVTLSCEQNLNHDAMYWYRQDPGQGLRLIYYSQIVNDFQKGDIAEGYSVSREKKESFPLTVTSAQKNPTAFYLCACSGSPSSYEQYFGPGTRLTVT.

V and J are TRBV5-1 and TRBJ2-1; tentatively, D is TRBD2 (5 bases). The CDR3 has 13 residues. V was cut by 3 bases and J by 6 bases, with 10 bases left in between. CDR1 SGHRS and CDR2 YFSETQ come from the germline V gene. DNA of the CDR3: TGCGCCAGCAGCTCAGCGGTGACCAATGAGCAGTTCTTC. Translated, it gives CASSSAVTNEQFF.

The J gene is TRBJ1-1, the V gene TRBV11-1; possible D gene TRBD1, 5 bases. V gave up 5 bases and J gave up 9 bases, with 16 bases separating them. The CDR3 length is 13 residues. Germline V gene data show CDR1 as SGHAT and CDR2 as FQDESV (reference sequence). The chain's CDR3 is CASSPDVGGKAFF. The CDR3 DNA follows: TGTGCCAGCAGCCCCGACGTGGGGGGTAAAGCTTTCTTT.

The chain carries TRBV7-2 and TRBJ2-4, with TRBD2 as a possible D gene (5 bases). The germline V and J ends were trimmed by 5 bases and 5 bases, with 13 bases remaining between them. CDR3 length equals 14 residues. Germline V gene sequence: CDR1 SGHTA, CDR2 FQGNSA. CDR3 sequence (DNA): TGTGCCAGCAGCCTCGCGCTAGCTCAAAACATTCAGTACTTC. It yields the protein CASSLALAQNIQYF.

The CDR3 sequence: CASSSTTVNTEAFF. The CDR3 DNA follows: TGCGCCAGCAGCTCGACGACGGTGAACACTGAAGCTTTCTTT. The J gene is TRBJ1-1, the V gene TRBV5-1; D is ambiguous. The germline V and J ends were trimmed by 3 bases and 0 bases, with 9 bases remaining between them. Germline assignment: CDR1 SGHRS and CDR2 YFSETQ. This CDR3 is 14 amino acids long.